Sequencing of this T cell receptor (beta chain) was carried out in a study of cytomegalovirus exposure and HLA in healthy donors. Study-wide background: Unique TCR beta sequences numbering 117 million came from about 179 million T cells in an earlier analysis. HLA-typed donors contributed 65 million to 95 million unique TCRs, which were held in an early data release.

Remarks on this clone: Antigen unknown.

Nominal health characterized the donors when sampled, though unrecorded immune exposures were likely. Study-level findings and limits: Overall, about 160 TCR beta chains were annotated as cytomegalovirus-associated.

In the PCR, 60 Vbeta and 13 Jbeta primers were used. Method: immunoSEQ multiplex PCR; TCRdb's copy keeps in-frame clones and lacks some. The sample consists of about 100,000 clones, more than 75% of them appearing once. V shed 2 bases and J shed 4 bases, with 18 bases lying between them. The germline gives CDR1 MNHEY, CDR2 SMNVEV (reference sequence). CDR3 size: 16 residues. Sequenced material: PBMCs. This rearrangement joins TRBV27 to TRBJ2-7; tentatively, D is TRBD2 (5 bases). This clonotype was sampled from a woman aged 45-65 years in good health and CMV-seropositive. The CDR3 spells CASSLLPPSLVYEQYF. CDR3 nucleotide sequence: TGTGCCAGCAGTTTACTGCCCCCTAGCCTCGTTTACGAGCAGTACTTC.